This T cell receptor (beta chain) is drawn from a study of Ad26.COV2.S vaccination and SARS-CoV-2 variants. Libraries were prepared by immunoSEQ multiplex PCR; TCRdb keeps only in-frame clonotypes and omits some of them. The repertoire holds more than 300,000 clones, with 86% as singletons. Germline CDR1 is MNHNY and CDR2 is SVGAGI (reference sequence). The ends were cut back, 8 bases at V and 0 bases at J, with 16 bases in the middle. CDR3 size: 15 residues. Treatment of the sample: approximately 18 received Ad26.COV2.S at low or high dose, single or two shots; about 5 received placebo; per-sample allocation not given. The investigators took samples on day 63 after the first vaccine or placebo injection. This person who donated was an adult of 18-55 years in Boston.

The sequenced sample was peripheral blood, obtained in a trial of Ad26.COV2.S vaccine versus placebo. J is TRBJ1-1 and V is TRBV6-6; D is uncertain. This clonotype originated in a person aged 18-60 years who received the Ad26.COV2.S COVID-19 vaccine or a placebo. In DNA, the CDR3 is TGTGCCAGCCTGGACTCGTGGGGTGTGAACACTGAAGCTTTCTTT. It encodes CASLDSWGVNTEAFF.